The clone carrying this T cell receptor (beta chain) came up a few times. No antigen is known for it. The sample is drawn from a study of response to subunit inactivated influenza vaccine. TCRdb independently ran MiXCR on the RT-PCR reads; one entry per CDR3 protein. Among about 520,000 distinct CDR3 sequences listed, roughly 23% were seen once. The CDR3 consists of 16 residues. The ends lost 8 bases at V and 0 bases at J; junction bases unmatched: 7. Germline assignment: CDR1 SQVTM and CDR2 ANQGSEA. Study observations and caveats: The study's authors posited that every seasonal influenza vaccination enlists few new T cells.

The rearrangement joins TRBV29-1 to TRBJ2-1; 13 nucleotides match TRBD2. The material was CD4+ T cells sorted from PBMCs, obtained roughly 5 days after vaccination. The clonotype comes from a man between 50 and 59 years old who received an inactivated influenza vaccine. CDR3 sequence: CSSKGLAGSSYNEQFF. CDR3 sequence (DNA): TGCAGCTCCAAGGGACTAGCGGGGAGCTCCTACAATGAGCAGTTCTTC.